A selection of T cell receptor beta chains follows, all from one sample in a study of T cells in Graves' hyperthyroidism and ophthalmopathy. Using its own MiXCR run on the multiplex PCR reads, TCRdb lists one record per CDR3 protein. The table lists around 570,000 distinct CDR3 sequences, 15% to 20% of them singletons. Specimen: blood. These receptors came from a man in his forties with Graves' ophthalmopathy. CDR3s include the opening cysteine and the closing phenylalanine or tryptophan. The D gene is left open where the match is weak. A clone size is listed for some rows: how often the clone was seen (once, few, many), or a class if it is expanded.

TRBV4-1	TRBJ1-2	TRBD1	NA	CASSQEWRGTGVDYGYTF	TGCGCCAGCAGCCAAGAATGGCGGGGGACAGGGGTCGACTATGGCTACACCTTC
TRBV7-9	TRBJ2-5	TRBD1	many	CASSQGVAGQETQYF	TGTGCCAGCAGTCAGGGGGTGGCGGGCCAAGAGACCCAGTACTTC
TRBV5-1	TRBJ2-3	TRBD2	NA	CASSLTGGPGTQYF	TGCGCCAGCAGCTTAACGGGAGGGCCAGGCACGCAGTATTTT
TRBV6-1	TRBJ1-2	TRBD1	NA	CASTLLDRGRITF	TGTGCCAGCACCCTACTGGACAGGGGGCGAATCACCTTC
TRBV13	TRBJ2-5	TRBD1	many	CASSLSRVTGVTQYF	TGTGCCAGCAGCTTATCAAGGGTCACAGGGGTGACCCAGTACTTC
TRBV3-1	TRBJ1-5	NA	NA	CASSHEGNQPQHF	TGTGCCAGCAGCCATGAGGGCAATCAGCCCCAGCATTTT
TRBV7-9	TRBJ2-5	NA	NA	CASRARAEQETQYF	TGTGCCAGCAGGGCCCGGGCTGAGCAAGAGACCCAGTACTTC
TRBV19	TRBJ1-5	NA	NA	CASSTRINQPQHF	TGTGCCAGTAGTACGCGGATCAATCAGCCCCAGCATTTT
TRBV9	TRBJ1-5	NA	many	CASSVTGSRNQPQHF	TGTGCCAGCAGCGTTACAGGGTCCCGGAATCAGCCCCAGCATTTT
TRBV7-6	TRBJ2-1	TRBD2	many	CASSLRSSGYNEQFF	TGTGCCAGCAGCTTAAGGTCTAGCGGCTACAATGAGCAGTTCTTC
TRBV20-1	TRBJ2-7	NA	few	CSVGGGLAYEQYF	TGCAGTGTCGGGGGAGGCTTGGCCTACGAGCAGTACTTC
TRBV12-3/TRBV12-4	TRBJ2-1	TRBD2	NA	CASSFGGSTINEQFF	TGTGCCAGCAGTTTTGGCGGGAGTACAATCAATGAGCAGTTCTTC
TRBV7-2	TRBJ2-1	NA	many	CASTRRSGSNEQFF	TGTGCCAGTACCAGAAGATCCGGTTCCAATGAGCAGTTCTTC
TRBV12-3/TRBV12-4	TRBJ1-4	NA	NA	CASLRGSHGDEKLFF	TGTGCCAGCCTCCGAGGATCCCATGGGGATGAAAAACTGTTTTTT
TRBV11-2	TRBJ2-7	TRBD2	few	CASSPMTSGGREQYF	TGTGCCAGCAGTCCGATGACTAGCGGGGGGCGAGAGCAGTACTTC